These 8 T cell receptor beta chains were sequenced from one sample in a study of vaccination and CD4 T cells after COVID-19. Noted treatment: approximately 11-day PBMC culture with coronavirus spike peptide pools or control peptides (ViraFEST assay). Their antigens remain unidentified. Scientists ran DNA taken from cultured CD4+ T cells through the Oncomine TCR Beta short-read assay for sequencing. TCRdb reprocessed the PCR reads with MiXCR, giving one entry per CDR3 protein. Here the sample spans 13,000 to 15,000 distinct CDR3 sequences, 55% to 75% being singletons. Input material: CD4+ T cells from blood, cultured in vitro. These receptors were collected from a human donor who had recovered from COVID-19.

This clonotype was observed a few times. The chain combines TRBV12-3 or TRBV12-4 with TRBJ1-5, with D uncertain. Trimming stripped 7 bases from V and 7 bases from J, with 23 bases between. This CDR3 is 16 amino acids long. The DNA of the CDR3 is TGTGCCAGCACCCTAATGAGTGGAGGGAGGTGGCAGCCCCAGCATTTT. It translates to CASTLMSGGRWQPQHF.

The genes are TRBV5-4 and TRBJ1-6; weak D call: TRBD1 (5 bases). V dropped 2 bases and J dropped 7 bases, with 10 bases sitting between them. CDR1 is SGHNT and CDR2 is YYREEE in the germline V gene (reference sequence). This CDR3 contains 14 residues. CDR3 region: CASSFPGSNSPLHF. CDR3 nucleotides: TGTGCCAGCAGCTTCCCAGGGTCGAATTCACCCCTCCACTTT.

This clonotype showed up just once. The rearrangement uses TRBV15 and TRBJ2-3; D is unresolved. V was trimmed by 5 bases and J by 2 bases, leaving 11 bases between them. Germline V CDR1 and CDR2: LNHNV, YYDKDF (reference sequence). The CDR3 totals 14 residues. The CDR3 loop reads CATSEPQSTDTQYF. DNA of the CDR3: TGTGCCACCAGCGAGCCCCAATCCACAGATACGCAGTATTTT. The full variable domain, its missing parts supplied by reference TRBV15 and TRBJ2-3, is DAMVIQNPRYQVTQFGKPVTLSCSQTLNHNVMYWYQQKSSQAPKLLFHYYDKDFNNEADTPDNFQSRRPNTSFCFLDIRSPGLGDTAMYLCATSEPQSTDTQYFGPGTRLTVL.

This clonotype was seen only once. This chain connects TRBV20-1 to TRBJ2-7; TRBD1 might be the D (5 bases). CDR3 length equals 14 residues. Germline-derived CDR1 and CDR2 are DFQATT and SNEGSKA (reference sequence). Trimming took off 0 bases at V and 5 bases at J, with 14 bases between the two ends. CDR3 amino acids: CSARDIPPRDEQYF. In DNA, the CDR3 is TGCAGTGCTAGAGATATACCCCCCAGGGACGAGCAGTACTTC.

This clonotype was found a few times. This sequence joins TRBV20-1 and TRBJ2-7, with 11 bases lining up with TRBD1. Germline CDR1 DFQATT, CDR2 SNEGSKA (reference sequence). The CDR3 length is 14 residues. The V segment lost 6 bases and the J segment 4 bases; nucleotides outside the gene matches: 8. The CDR3 is CSATWDRGKYEQYF. The CDR3 nucleotides are TGCAGTGCCACCTGGGACAGGGGGAAATACGAGCAGTACTTC.

This clonotype appeared a few times. The rearrangement links TRBV20-1 to TRBJ1-6; 8 nucleotides line up with TRBD1. Germline trimming cut 5 bases from V and 14 bases from J; bases unmatched to any gene: 17. CDR1 is DFQATT and CDR2 is SNEGSKA in the germline V gene (reference sequence). The CDR3 has 15 residues. Written as DNA, the CDR3 is TGCAGTGCTGTTCGACAGGGGACAGTGGGGCTGGCCCTCCACTTT. Translated, it gives CSAVRQGTVGLALHF.

Here the CDR3 DNA reads TGTGCCAGCAGAGGACAGGTTAATAATTCACCCCTCCACTTT. Amino acids: CASRGQVNNSPLHF. V usage is TRBV2 and J usage is TRBJ1-6; 7 bases are a match to TRBD1. The ends lost 6 bases at V and 5 bases at J; junction bases unmatched: 4. The CDR3 length is 14 residues. From germline, CDR1 is SNHLY and CDR2 FYNNEI.

The J gene is TRBJ2-3, the V gene TRBV20-1; D ambiguous. This CDR3 is 15 amino acids long. V lost 6 bases to trimming and J lost 4 bases, with 20 bases between them. CDR1 is DFQATT and CDR2 is SNEGSKA in the germline V gene (reference sequence). The CDR3 protein is CSAPDANTHPDTQYF. As DNA, the CDR3 is TGCAGTGCCCCAGATGCCAATACCCATCCAGATACGCAGTATTTT.